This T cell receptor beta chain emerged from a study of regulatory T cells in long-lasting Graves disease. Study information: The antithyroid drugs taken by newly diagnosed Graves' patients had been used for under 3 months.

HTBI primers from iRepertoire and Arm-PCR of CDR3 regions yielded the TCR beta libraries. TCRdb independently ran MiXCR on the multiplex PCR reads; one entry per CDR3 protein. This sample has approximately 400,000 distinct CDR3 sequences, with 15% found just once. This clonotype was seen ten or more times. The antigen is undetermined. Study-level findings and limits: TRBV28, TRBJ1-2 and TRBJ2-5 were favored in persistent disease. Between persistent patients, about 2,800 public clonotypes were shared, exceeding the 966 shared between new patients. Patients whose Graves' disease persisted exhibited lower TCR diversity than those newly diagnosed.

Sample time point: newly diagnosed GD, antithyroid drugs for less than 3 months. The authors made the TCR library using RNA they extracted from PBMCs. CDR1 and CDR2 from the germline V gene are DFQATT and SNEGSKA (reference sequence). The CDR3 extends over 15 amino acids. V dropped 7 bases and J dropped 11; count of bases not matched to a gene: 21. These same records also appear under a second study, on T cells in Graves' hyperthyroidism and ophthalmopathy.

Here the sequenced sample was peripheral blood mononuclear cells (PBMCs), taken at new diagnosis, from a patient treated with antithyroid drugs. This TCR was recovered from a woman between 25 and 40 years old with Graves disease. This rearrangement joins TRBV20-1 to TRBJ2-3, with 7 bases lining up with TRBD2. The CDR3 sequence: CSVQKAGTNLWGQYF. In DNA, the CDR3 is TGCAGTGTCCAGAAAGCGGGAACCAACCTTTGGGGGCAGTATTTT.